Each of the 13 T cell receptor beta chains below was sequenced from the same sample in a study of blood T cell repertoires in COVID-19. TCRdb's table, derived via immunoSEQ multiplex PCR, lists solely in-frame clones and lacks some. The table has 150,000 to 200,000 clones, around 80% seen once. Sequences were obtained from PBMCs or T cells enriched from blood (not recorded which). The receptors here all came from a woman between 45 and 60 years old with acute COVID-19.

The chain couples TRBV7-2 to TRBJ2-6; 9 bases match TRBD1. V shed 5 bases and J 1 base; nucleotides not matched to a gene: 6. The CDR3 length is 17 residues. From germline, CDR1 is SGHTA and CDR2 FQGNSA. The CDR3 sequence: CASSLQGAGSGANVLTF. The CDR3 DNA sequence: TGTGCCAGCAGCCTACAGGGGGCAGGATCTGGGGCCAACGTCCTGACTTTC.

This clone has only a few counts. The chain employs TRBV5-6 and TRBJ1-2; TRBD1 is a possible D gene (6 bases). The CDR3 extends over 14 amino acids. CDR1 is SGHDT, CDR2 YYEEEE, per germline. Trimming cost V 3 bases and J 5 bases, with 14 bases left between them. The CDR3: CASSSTGNEYGYTF. DNA of the CDR3: TGTGCCAGCAGCTCCACAGGGAACGAGTATGGCTACACCTTC.

The rearrangement uses TRBV24-1 and TRBJ1-2; maybe TRBD1 (6 bases). This CDR3 region has 14 residues. The V gene's germline CDR1 is KGHDR and CDR2 SFDVKD. V gave up 3 bases and J gave up 8 bases, with 15 bases separating them. The CDR3 spells CATSDPGQSSGYTF. CDR3 in DNA: TGTGCCACCAGTGATCCGGGACAATCTTCCGGCTACACCTTC.

The rearrangement uses TRBV18 and TRBJ2-2, with 9 bases lining up with TRBD2. The CDR3 is made up of 16 amino acids. V was pared by 1 base and J by 3 bases, with 3 bases of the junction left unmatched. The germline gives CDR1 KGHSH, CDR2 LQKENI. The CDR3 sequence: CASSPLASGDTGELFF. CDR3 bases: TGTGCCAGCTCACCACTGGCTAGCGGGGACACCGGGGAGCTGTTTTTT.

The chain links TRBV2 to TRBJ1-1; D not certain. The CDR3 totals 15 residues. The germline V and J ends were trimmed by 6 bases and 5 bases, with 19 bases remaining between them. The germline gives CDR1 SNHLY, CDR2 FYNNEI. The CDR3 DNA is TGTGCCAGCAGCCGGTGGTTTAGGGAGGGTACTGAAGCTTTCTTT. This sequence encodes CASSRWFREGTEAFF.

This clone was picked up a small number of times. The rearrangement joins TRBV7-3 to TRBJ2-2, with a weak D call TRBD1 (6 bases). V was clipped by 4 bases and J by 0 bases, with 9 bases between them. Germline lookup yields CDR1 SGHTA and CDR2 FQGTGA. The CDR3 length is 15 residues. CDR3 loop: CASSSGQTNTGELFF. The CDR3 DNA sequence: TGTGCCAGCAGCTCAGGACAGACGAACACCGGGGAGCTGTTTTTT.

This clone was detected once. The DNA of the CDR3 is TGTGCCAGCAGCAGAACCGGGTCCCAATCGTTTTTT. Its translation is CASSRTGSQSFF. The V call is TRBV6-5, the J call TRBJ1-4; D remains unclear. Germline V lookup: CDR1 MNHEY, CDR2 SVGAGI. This CDR3 is 12 amino acids long. V gave up 6 bases and J gave up 16 bases, with 18 bases separating them.

The rearrangement uses TRBV19 and TRBJ1-3; D remains unclear. Trimming pared 9 bases from V and 1 base from J, leaving 19 bases between. This CDR3 has 16 residues. In germline, CDR1 is LNHDA, CDR2 SQIVND (reference sequence). CDR3 bases: TGTGCCAGCGGAGGAAGAAATGCGGGGTCTGGAAACACCATATATTTT. Translation: CASGGRNAGSGNTIYF. The full variable domain, its missing parts supplied by reference TRBV19 and TRBJ1-3, is DGGITQSPKYLFRKEGQNVTLSCEQNLNHDAMYWYRQDPGQGLRLIYYSQIVNDFQKGDIAEGYSVSREKKESFPLTVTSAQKNPTAFYLCASGGRNAGSGNTIYFGEGSWLTVV.

The chain carries TRBV28 and TRBJ2-2, with D possibly being TRBD2 (5 bases). CDR1 and CDR2 from the germline V gene are MDHEN and SYDVKM. V was trimmed by 8 bases and J by 5 bases, leaving 6 bases between them. The CDR3 contains 11 residues. The CDR3 region is CASGGTGELFF. The CDR3 nucleotides read TGTGCCAGCGGCGGGACCGGGGAGCTGTTTTTT.

V is TRBV5-1 and J is TRBJ1-1, with D possibly TRBD1 on 5 matching bases. The CDR3 sequence is 14 residues long. Per germline, CDR1 SGHRS and CDR2 YFSETQ. Trimming took off 4 bases at V and 3 bases at J, with 13 bases between the two ends. The CDR3 nucleotides are TGCGCCAGCAGCCTGATTGGGGGGGACACTGAAGCTTTCTTT. It is translated as CASSLIGGDTEAFF.

This clone has only one observation. The chain uses TRBV7-6 and TRBJ1-5, with 8 bases lining up with TRBD1. J gave up 0 bases and V 4 bases, and 11 bases lay outside the gene matches. The length of the CDR3 is 18 residues. Germline V CDR1 and CDR2: SGHVS, FNYEAQ. Written as DNA, the CDR3 is TGTGCCAGCAGCTCGGACACGGGGACAGGCTATAGCAATCAGCCCCAGCATTTT. This encodes CASSSDTGTGYSNQPQHF.

The V call is TRBV11-2, the J call TRBJ2-5; 11 nucleotides match TRBD2. Germline loops: CDR1 SGHAT, CDR2 FQNNGV. V shed 2 bases and J 2 bases; nucleotides not matched to a gene: 1. There are 15 residues in the CDR3. The CDR3 nucleotides read TGTGCCAGCAGCTTACTAGCGGGGGGTCAAGAGACCCAGTACTTC. Protein sequence: CASSLLAGGQETQYF.

The chain carries TRBV24-1 and TRBJ2-5; 8 bases are shared with TRBD2. After removal of 4 bases from V and 4 bases from J, the junction contained 4 bases not matched to a gene. This CDR3 comprises 14 residues. Germline V gives CDR1 KGHDR, CDR2 SFDVKD. The CDR3 sequence is CATSDLGLAETQYF. In nucleotides, the CDR3 is TGTGCCACCAGTGACCTTGGACTAGCAGAGACCCAGTACTTC.